The 28 T cell receptor beta chains below all came from one sample that was sequenced in a study of CD8+CD57+ T cells in acquired aplastic anemia. The template used for profiling TCR beta VDJ and CDR3 was genomic DNA. TCRdb redid the calling of the reads with MiXCR, one entry per CDR3 protein. The data hold around 64,000 distinct CDR3 sequences, with less than 65% observed a single time. What was sequenced was sorted CD4+, CD8+, or CD8+CD57+ T cells (not recorded which) from PBMCs. All receptors derive from a human donor in good health, serving as a control.

Ten or more counts support this clonotype. V is TRBV7-9 and J is TRBJ2-5; no firm D call. Per germline, CDR1 SEHNR and CDR2 FQNEAQ (reference sequence). CDR3 size: 14 residues. Trimming cost V 5 bases and J 1 base, with 11 bases left between them. CDR3 region: CASSARQFQETQYF. Here the CDR3 DNA reads TGTGCCAGCAGCGCACGCCAATTCCAAGAGACCCAGTACTTC.

The rearrangement links TRBV2 to TRBJ2-7; 7 positions match TRBD1. The V and J ends lost 5 bases and 3 bases, in that order; junction bases with no gene match: 4. CDR3 length: 13 residues. CDR1 is SNHLY, CDR2 FYNNEI, per germline. CDR3 region: CASSWTGDYEQYF. In DNA, the CDR3 is TGTGCCAGCAGTTGGACAGGTGACTACGAGCAGTACTTC.

The rearrangement links TRBV5-6 to TRBJ1-2; unclear D gene. Germline CDR1 and CDR2: SGHDT and YYEEEE. V was cut by 7 bases and J by 4 bases, with 17 bases left in between. The CDR3 spans 14 residues. The CDR3 region is CASARTGGFYGYTF. DNA of the CDR3: TGTGCCAGCGCTCGGACGGGCGGGTTCTATGGCTACACCTTC.

The chain couples TRBV11-2 to TRBJ1-5; 8 bases map to TRBD1. V lost 5 bases to trimming and J lost 1 base; unmatched junction nucleotides: 7. Germline values: CDR1 SGHAT, CDR2 FQNNGV. The CDR3 extends over 16 amino acids. CDR3 region: CASSLWTGTSNQPQHF. The CDR3 region has the DNA TGTGCCAGCAGCCTGTGGACAGGGACGAGCAATCAGCCCCAGCATTTT.

This clonotype was observed many times. The J gene is TRBJ2-2, the V gene TRBV19, with 10 positions matching TRBD1. This CDR3 region has 18 residues. The V segment lost 10 bases and the J segment 1 base; nucleotides outside the gene matches: 15. Germline CDR1 is LNHDA and CDR2 is SQIVND (reference sequence). CDR3 bases: TGTGCCACCAAACCCCGGACAGGGGGTTCCTTGAACACCGGGGAGCTGTTTTTT. This codes for CATKPRTGGSLNTGELFF.

The chain is built from TRBV7-1 and TRBJ1-2, with 12 bases lining up with TRBD1. TRBV7-1 is an ORF, and what it does is uncertain. Unmatched junction bases numbered 14, after V lost 2 bases and J lost 4 bases. The CDR3 totals 19 residues. This CDR3 reads CASSSLPGTGGASSYGYTF. CDR3 sequence (DNA): TGTGCCAGCAGCTCACTTCCCGGGACAGGGGGCGCGAGTAGCTATGGCTACACCTTC.

The chain recombines TRBV2 with TRBJ1-5; no firm D call. The CDR3 has 17 residues. The germline V gene encodes CDR1 SNHLY and CDR2 FYNNEI. V was shortened by 4 bases and J by 0 bases, with 16 bases between the two germline ends. The CDR3 here is CASSVSSVGNSNQPQHF. The CDR3 DNA sequence: TGTGCCAGCAGTGTAAGCTCCGTTGGGAATAGCAATCAGCCCCAGCATTTT.

The chain employs TRBV15 and TRBJ2-3; 7 positions agree with TRBD1. Germline CDR1 LNHNV, CDR2 YYDKDF (reference sequence). The CDR3 runs to 14 residues. The junction had 8 bases not matched to a gene; V was cut back by 5 bases and J by 6 bases. CDR3 bases: TGTGCCACCAGCGATCGACAGGGTGGGGATACGCAGTATTTT. Encoded protein: CATSDRQGGDTQYF.

CDR3 bases: TGCGCCAGCAACCCCGGACCCAGGGACACCGGGGAGCTGTTTTTT. Protein product: CASNPGPRDTGELFF. This rearrangement joins TRBV4-1 to TRBJ2-2; D possibly corresponds to TRBD1 (5 bases). Germline CDR1 reads MGHRA; CDR2 reads YSYEKL. The CDR3 loop spans 15 amino acids. The V gene lost 7 bases and the J gene lost 3 bases, with 15 bases spanning the gap.

This clonotype was observed once. CDR3 region: CASSVRGTSGSYEQYF. The CDR3 bases are TGTGCCAGCAGCGTAAGAGGGACTAGCGGGAGTTACGAGCAGTACTTC. The chain combines TRBV9 with TRBJ2-7; TRBD2 matches 14 bases. The CDR3 is 16 amino acids. V trimming: 1 base; J trimming: 4 bases; junction bases outside the gene matches: 4. The germline V gene has CDR1 SGDLS and CDR2 YYNGEE.

This clonotype was detected once. The V gene is TRBV2, the J gene TRBJ2-3; 16 bases map to TRBD2. Germline CDR1 SNHLY, CDR2 FYNNEI. Losses at the gene ends were 5 bases for V and 5 bases for J; bases not matched to a gene: 10. The CDR3 has 18 residues. Written as DNA, the CDR3 is TGTGCCAGCAGTTCTTGGGGACTAGCGGGAGGGGGAGGAGATACGCAGTATTTT. Amino acids: CASSSWGLAGGGGDTQYF.

This clonotype was seen ten or more times. This chain uses TRBV28 with TRBJ1-2; the match to TRBD1 covers 11 bases. CDR1 MDHEN and CDR2 SYDVKM come from the germline V gene. The CDR3 totals 14 residues. The V and J ends lost 3 bases and 8 bases, in that order; junction bases with no gene match: 5. CDR3 coding DNA: TGTGCCAGCAGTTTGGGGACAGGGGGTAGAGGCTACACCTTC. Its protein product is CASSLGTGGRGYTF.

The chain recombines TRBV24-1 with TRBJ2-5; TRBD1 agrees at 9 bases. Per the germline V gene, CDR1 is KGHDR and CDR2 is SFDVKD. This CDR3 contains 13 residues. The V segment lost 5 bases and the J segment 3 bases; nucleotides outside the gene matches: 0. The CDR3 sequence: CATSGTGEETQYF. CDR3 DNA: TGTGCCACCAGTGGGACAGGGGAAGAGACCCAGTACTTC.

In the case of this clonotype: Germline and junction disagree at one end, which may indicate a read error. The chain uses TRBV4-2 and TRBJ1-2; TRBD1 matches 10 bases. This CDR3 is 15 amino acids long. Germline V gene data show CDR1 as LGHNA and CDR2 as YNFKEQ. The CDR3 DNA sequence: TGTGCCAGCAACCAAGAAGACGGGACAGGGGATGGCTACACCTTC. Protein product: CASNQEDGTGDGYTF.

J is TRBJ2-1 and V is TRBV11-2; TRBD2 is a possible D gene (6 bases). The CDR3 is 11 residues long. The germline V gene encodes CDR1 SGHAT and CDR2 FQNNGV. Trimming cost V 3 bases and J 12 bases, with 9 bases left between them. The chain's CDR3 is CASSFRRGQFF. In DNA form, the CDR3 reads TGTGCCAGCAGCTTTCGGAGGGGGCAGTTCTTC.

Details on this clonotype: At one end, the junction sequence differs from germline, possibly due to a read error. The chain employs TRBV6-5 and TRBJ2-5, with TRBD2 matching 13 bases. This CDR3 contains 17 residues. Germline V gives CDR1 MNHEY, CDR2 SVGAGI. This chain's CDR3 is CASSYYGLAGVRETPYF. CDR3 nucleotides: TGTGCCAGCAGTTACTACGGACTAGCGGGAGTCAGGGAGACCCCGTACTTC.

This clonotype was recorded at least ten times. The V and J genes are TRBV30 and TRBJ2-7, with 13 nucleotides matching TRBD2. Germline V gene lookup returns CDR1 GTSNPN and CDR2 SVGIG (reference sequence). There are 14 residues in the CDR3. V lost 2 bases to trimming and J lost 6 bases; unmatched junction nucleotides: 4. The CDR3 nucleotides are TGTGCCTGGAGTCGACTAGCGGGAGGAGGCGAGCAGTACTTC. Residues: CAWSRLAGGGEQYF.

The rearrangement uses TRBV7-2 and TRBJ2-7; D not resolved. The CDR3 runs to 12 residues. Per the germline V gene, CDR1 is SGHTA and CDR2 is FQGNSA. V shed 5 bases and J shed 3 bases, with 8 bases lying between them. CDR3 protein: CASSIRSYEQYF. The CDR3 bases are TGTGCCAGCAGCATCCGAAGCTACGAGCAGTACTTC.

This clonotype was recorded at least ten times. The chain carries TRBV14 and TRBJ2-1; D may be TRBD2 (6 bases). Germline V CDR1 and CDR2: SGHDN, FVKESK. CDR3 length: 16 amino acids. V was cut by 2 bases and J by 0 bases, with 11 bases left in between. CDR3 in DNA: TGTGCCAGCAGCCAACTAGCGCGGAGCTCCTACAATGAGCAGTTCTTC. Residues: CASSQLARSSYNEQFF.

This clonotype was picked up a small number of times. The CDR3 reads CASSPRQMNKGFEAFF. The CDR3 DNA reads TGTGCCAGCAGCCCGAGACAGATGAATAAGGGGTTTGAAGCTTTCTTT. The gene calls are TRBV3-1 and TRBJ1-1; D perhaps matches TRBD1 (5 bases). CDR3 length: 16 amino acids. CDR1 is LGHDT, CDR2 YNNKEL, per germline (reference sequence). V was shortened by 4 bases and J by 7 bases, with 22 bases between the two germline ends.

This clonotype was counted between two and nine times. One junction end disagrees with the germline gene, perhaps due to a read error. This rearrangement joins TRBV19 to TRBJ1-1; D possibly corresponds to TRBD1 (6 bases). The germline CDR1 and CDR2 sequences are LNHDA and SQIVND (reference sequence). CDR3 length equals 13 residues. The CDR3 reads CASSIEGGAEASF. DNA for the CDR3: TGTGCCAGTAGTATTGAGGGGGGGGCTGAAGCTTCCTTT. Together with reference TRBV19 and TRBJ1-1, the CDR3 gives the full variable domain: DGGITQSPKYLFRKEGQNVTLSCEQNLNHDAMYWYRQDPGQGLRLIYYSQIVNDFQKGDIAEGYSVSREKKESFPLTVTSAQKNPTAFYLCASSIEGGAEASFGQGTRLTVV.

This clonotype was seen ten or more times. The rearrangement joins TRBV28 to TRBJ2-1; D possibly corresponds to TRBD2 (6 bases). This CDR3 spans 16 amino acids. Germline CDR1 reads MDHEN; CDR2 reads SYDVKM. Trimming took 5 bases from V and 1 from J, leaving 15 bases between them. The CDR3 spells CASSPSAGSSYNEQFF. DNA for the CDR3: TGTGCCAGCAGTCCCTCTGCGGGATCGTCCTACAATGAGCAGTTCTTC.

This clonotype was seen at least ten times. The rearrangement links TRBV30 to TRBJ1-4; 7 bases are a match to TRBD1. The CDR3 spans 13 residues. Germline lookup yields CDR1 GTSNPN and CDR2 SVGIG (reference sequence). Trimming removed 3 bases from V and 6 bases from J; junction bases left unmatched: 4. CDR3 in amino acids: CAWRQGWDEKLFF. The CDR3 DNA reads as TGTGCCTGGAGACAGGGGTGGGATGAAAAACTGTTTTTT.

This chain connects TRBV5-4 to TRBJ2-1, with TRBD1 matching over 10 bases. Losses at the gene ends were 3 bases for V and 3 bases for J; bases not matched to a gene: 6. The CDR3 covers 16 residues. Per germline, CDR1 SGHNT and CDR2 YYREEE (reference sequence). DNA for the CDR3: TGTGCCAGCAGCTGGGAGGGGGACAGGGGCTACAATGAGCAGTTCTTC. Its translation is CASSWEGDRGYNEQFF. The full variable domain, with the rest looked up from reference TRBV5-4 and TRBJ2-1, is ETGVTQSPTHLIKTRGQQVTLRCSSQSGHNTVSWYQQALGQGPQFIFQYYREEENGRGNFPPRFSGLQFPNYSSELNVNALELDDSALYLCASSWEGDRGYNEQFFGPGTRLTVL.

For this clonotype: One end of the junction does not line up with germline, which may come from a read error. This sequence joins TRBV12-3 or TRBV12-4 and TRBJ2-1; D gene unclear. This CDR3 is built from 14 residues. The CDR3 DNA is TGTGCCAGCAGTTTCTCTGGGAATAGGGATGAGCAGCTCTTC. Translation: CASSFSGNRDEQLF.

The chain couples TRBV15 to TRBJ2-7, with 9 bases lining up with TRBD1. Germline V gives CDR1 LNHNV, CDR2 YYDKDF (reference sequence). Losses at the gene ends were 4 bases for V and 5 bases for J; bases not matched to a gene: 6. The CDR3 is made up of 14 amino acids. The CDR3 spells CATSKDRGIHEQYF. The CDR3 nucleotides read TGTGCCACCAGCAAGGACAGGGGTATTCACGAGCAGTACTTC.

This clonotype was picked up many times. The gene calls are TRBV5-5 and TRBJ1-1; 8 bases line up with TRBD1. After removal of 0 bases from V and 11 bases from J, the junction contained 9 bases not matched to a gene. The V gene's germline CDR1 is SGHKS and CDR2 YYEKEE (reference sequence). The CDR3 is 14 residues long. Written as DNA, the CDR3 is TGTGCCAGCAGCTTGGTGGCAGGGGGCATACCGGCTTTCTTT. It yields the protein CASSLVAGGIPAFF.

Many counts were recorded for this clonotype. The genes are TRBV6-1 and TRBJ1-6, with TRBD1 matching over 8 bases. V lost 6 bases and J lost 17; bases outside the gene matches: 18. The CDR3 runs 15 residues. The germline V gene encodes CDR1 MNHNS and CDR2 SASEGT. The CDR3 sequence is CASSSDSTKGQVFHF. CDR3 DNA sequence: TGTGCCAGCAGCTCCGATTCCACAAAGGGACAGGTTTTCCACTTT.